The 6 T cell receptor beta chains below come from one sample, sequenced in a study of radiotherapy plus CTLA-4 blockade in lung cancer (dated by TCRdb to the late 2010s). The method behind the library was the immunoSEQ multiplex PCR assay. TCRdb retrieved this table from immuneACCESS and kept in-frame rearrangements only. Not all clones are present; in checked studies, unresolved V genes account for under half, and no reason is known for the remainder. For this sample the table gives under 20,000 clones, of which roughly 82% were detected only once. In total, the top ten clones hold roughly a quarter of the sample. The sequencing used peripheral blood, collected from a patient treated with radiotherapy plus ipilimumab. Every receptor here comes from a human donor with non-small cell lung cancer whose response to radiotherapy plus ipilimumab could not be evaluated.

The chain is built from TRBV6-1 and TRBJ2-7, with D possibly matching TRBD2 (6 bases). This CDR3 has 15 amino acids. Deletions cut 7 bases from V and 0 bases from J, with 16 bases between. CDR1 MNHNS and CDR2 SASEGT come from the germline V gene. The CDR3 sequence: CASTSVGGTSYEQYF. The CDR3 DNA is TGTGCCAGCACCTCGGTGGGGGGAACCTCCTACGAGCAGTACTTC.

The CDR3 here is CASSPPPGTERYNEQFF. The CDR3 DNA reads TGTGCCAGCTCACCACCACCCGGGACAGAGAGATACAATGAGCAGTTCTTC. The chain couples TRBV18 to TRBJ2-1; 7 bases align to TRBD1. This CDR3 region has 17 residues. Germline V gene lookup returns CDR1 KGHSH and CDR2 LQKENI. The junction had 9 bases not matched to a gene; V was cut back by 0 bases and J by 4 bases.

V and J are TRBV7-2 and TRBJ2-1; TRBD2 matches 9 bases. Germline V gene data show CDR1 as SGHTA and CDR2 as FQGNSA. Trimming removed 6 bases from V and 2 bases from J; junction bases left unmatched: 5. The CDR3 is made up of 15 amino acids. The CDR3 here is CASSEIAGAYNEQFF. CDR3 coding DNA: TGTGCCAGCAGTGAGATAGCGGGGGCCTACAATGAGCAGTTCTTC.

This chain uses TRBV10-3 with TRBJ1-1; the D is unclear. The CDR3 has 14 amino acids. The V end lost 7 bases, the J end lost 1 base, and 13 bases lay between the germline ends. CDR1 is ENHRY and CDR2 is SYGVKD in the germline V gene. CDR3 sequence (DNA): TGTGCCATCAAGGTTTCAGGAGGGAACACTGAAGCTTTCTTT. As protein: CAIKVSGGNTEAFF.

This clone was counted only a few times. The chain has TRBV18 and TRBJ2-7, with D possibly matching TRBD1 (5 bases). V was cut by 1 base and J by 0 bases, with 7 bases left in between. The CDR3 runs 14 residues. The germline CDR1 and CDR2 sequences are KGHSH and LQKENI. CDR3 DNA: TGTGCCAGCTCACCACAGGGGTACTCCTACGAGCAGTACTTC. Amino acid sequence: CASSPQGYSYEQYF.

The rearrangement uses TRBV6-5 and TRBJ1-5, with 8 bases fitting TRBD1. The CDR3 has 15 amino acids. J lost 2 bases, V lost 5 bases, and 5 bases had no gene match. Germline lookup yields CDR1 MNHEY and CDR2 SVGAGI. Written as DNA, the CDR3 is TGTGCCAGCAGTATTACGGGACAGGGCAATCAGCCCCAGCATTTT. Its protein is CASSITGQGNQPQHF.